Sequencing of this TCR beta chain was carried out in a study of sequential checkpoint blockade in melanoma. About the study: Patients were randomized 1:1 to nivolumab-then-ipilimumab or ipilimumab-then-nivolumab first-line. Each arm's sequence ended with maintenance nivolumab.

Germline assignment: CDR1 SEHNR and CDR2 FQNEAQ (reference sequence). Trimming pared 7 bases from V and 1 base from J, leaving 10 bases between. The CDR3 has 13 amino acids. Treatment given: randomized to nivolumab then ipilimumab (arm A) or the reverse (arm B). Live CD3+CD8+ CD19− CD56− cells were sorted from PBMCs. Data came from immunoSEQ multiplex PCR; TCRdb stores just in-frame clones and leaves some out. The sample includes around 5,700 clones, approximately 90% of them seen just once. The chain carries TRBV7-9 and TRBJ2-5; a possible D gene is TRBD1 (6 bases). Source: CD8+ T cells sorted from blood (inferred from file names), taken from a patient given nivolumab and ipilimumab in sequence. The clonotype was recovered from a human donor with melanoma. DNA for the CDR3: TGTGCCAGCATCAGACAGGTCCAAGAGACCCAGTACTTC. Protein sequence: CASIRQVQETQYF.